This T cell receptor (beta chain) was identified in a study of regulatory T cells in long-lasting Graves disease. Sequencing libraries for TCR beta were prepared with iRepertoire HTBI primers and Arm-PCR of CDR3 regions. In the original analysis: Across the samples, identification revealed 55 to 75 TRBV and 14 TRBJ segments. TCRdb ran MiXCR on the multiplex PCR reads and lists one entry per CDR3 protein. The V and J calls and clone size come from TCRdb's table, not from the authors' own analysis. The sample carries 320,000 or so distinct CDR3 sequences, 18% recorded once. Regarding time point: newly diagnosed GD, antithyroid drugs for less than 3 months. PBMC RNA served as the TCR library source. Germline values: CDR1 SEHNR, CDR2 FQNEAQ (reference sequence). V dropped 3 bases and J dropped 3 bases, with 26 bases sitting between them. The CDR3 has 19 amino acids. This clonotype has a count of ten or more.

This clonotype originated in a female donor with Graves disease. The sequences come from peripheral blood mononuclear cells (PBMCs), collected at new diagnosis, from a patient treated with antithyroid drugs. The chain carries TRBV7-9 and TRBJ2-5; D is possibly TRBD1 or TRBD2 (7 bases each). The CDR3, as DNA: TGTGCCAGCAGCTTTCAGAGAGGACCCGGGACAGCGGGGAAAGAGACCCAGTACTTC. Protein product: CASSFQRGPGTAGKETQYF.